This T cell receptor beta chain appears in the sequencing data of a study of blood T cell repertoires in COVID-19. Study information: Nucleic acid was either cDNA or gDNA, and it came from T cells, B-cell-depleted T cells, or PBMCs.

This clone appeared a single time. Original handling: Using reference gene primer amplification, nucleated cell counts were estimated. Measured with immunoSEQ multiplex PCR; TCRdb has only the in-frame clones, and not every one. Clonal size and the V and J genes are those of that table, whereas D and trimming came from the DNA. The data hold over 45,000 clones, with 89% observed a single time. CDR3 length equals 15 residues. Germline values: CDR1 MNHEY, CDR2 SMNVEV (reference sequence). Trimming removed 10 bases at V and 0 bases at J, with 19 bases between. The chain has TRBV27 and TRBJ2-7; weak D call: TRBD1 (5 bases). This clonotype was sampled from a woman older than 75 with acute or convalescent COVID-19. The material sequenced was peripheral blood. This CDR3 reads CATIPAGPHSYEQYV. The CDR3, as DNA: TGTGCCACCATTCCGGCAGGGCCCCACTCCTACGAGCAGTACGTC.